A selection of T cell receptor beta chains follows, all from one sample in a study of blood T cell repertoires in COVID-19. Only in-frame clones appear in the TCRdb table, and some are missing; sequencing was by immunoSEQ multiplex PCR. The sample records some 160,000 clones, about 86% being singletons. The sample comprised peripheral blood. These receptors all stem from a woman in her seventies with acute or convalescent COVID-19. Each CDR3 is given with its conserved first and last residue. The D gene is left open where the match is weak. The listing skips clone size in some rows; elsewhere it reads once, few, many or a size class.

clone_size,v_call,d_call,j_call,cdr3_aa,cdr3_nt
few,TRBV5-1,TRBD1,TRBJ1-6,CASSLAGQSNSPLHF,TGCGCCAGCAGCTTGGCGGGACAGTCGAATTCACCCCTCCACTTT
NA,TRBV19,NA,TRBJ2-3,CASKRGSSLDTQYF,TGTGCCAGTAAAAGGGGGTCTAGTTTGGATACGCAGTATTTT
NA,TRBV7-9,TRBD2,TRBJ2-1,CASSTAGLGNEQFF,TGTGCCAGCAGCACGGCCGGACTAGGTAATGAGCAGTTCTTC
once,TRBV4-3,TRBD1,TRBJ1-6,CASSQEGTGTSPLHF,TGCGCCAGCAGCCAAGAAGGGACAGGGACCTCACCCCTCCACTTT
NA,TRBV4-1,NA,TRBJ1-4,CASSQDRAQGWEKLFF,TGCGCCAGCAGCCAAGATCGGGCCCAGGGATGGGAAAAACTGTTTTTT
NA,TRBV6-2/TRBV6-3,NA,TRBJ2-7,CASSQAAYYEQYF,TGTGCCAGCAGCCAGGCGGCGTACTACGAGCAGTACTTC
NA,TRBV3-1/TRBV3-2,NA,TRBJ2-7,CASSAPGSGYEQYF,TGTGCCAGCAGCGCGCCCGGGTCCGGGTACGAGCAGTACTTC
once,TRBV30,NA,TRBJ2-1,CAWSVGAGSNNEQFF,TGTGCCTGGAGTGTAGGGGCGGGAAGTAACAATGAGCAGTTCTTC
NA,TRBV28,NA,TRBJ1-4,CASSYPGRGATNEKLFF,TGTGCCAGCAGTTACCCGGGGAGGGGGGCAACTAATGAAAAACTGTTTTTT
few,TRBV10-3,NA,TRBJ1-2,CAISDPNFRGTNYGYTF,TGTGCCATCAGTGACCCGAATTTCAGGGGTACTAACTATGGCTACACCTTC
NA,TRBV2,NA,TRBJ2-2,CASSEDGRAAGELFF,TGTGCCAGCAGTGAAGATGGGCGGGCCGCCGGGGAGCTGTTTTTT
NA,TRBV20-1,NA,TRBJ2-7,CSATRGEQYF,TGCAGTGCTACCCGGGGTGAGCAGTACTTC
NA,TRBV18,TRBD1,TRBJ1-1,CASSPPQGANTEAFF,TGTGCCAGCTCACCACCGCAGGGGGCTAACACTGAAGCTTTCTTT
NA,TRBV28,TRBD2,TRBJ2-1,CASSPSFPGLAGDGASYNEQFF,TGTGCCAGCAGTCCTAGTTTTCCGGGACTAGCGGGAGATGGGGCCTCCTACAATGAGCAGTTCTTC
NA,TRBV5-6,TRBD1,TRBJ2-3,CASSIRGTGGSTDTQYF,TGTGCCAGCAGCATACGCGGCACAGGGGGCTCCACAGATACGCAGTATTTT
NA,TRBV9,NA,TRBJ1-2,CASGGRNYGYTF,TGTGCCAGCGGGGGCAGAAACTATGGCTACACCTTC
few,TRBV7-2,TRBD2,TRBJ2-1,CASSLGGLVRQFF,TGTGCCAGCAGCTTAGGGGGACTAGTAAGGCAGTTCTTC
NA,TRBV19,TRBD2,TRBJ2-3,CASTGKIAGGSDTQYF,TGTGCCAGTACGGGGAAGATAGCGGGGGGATCAGATACGCAGTATTTT
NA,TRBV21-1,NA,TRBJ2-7,CASTTPAGRGVYEQYF,TGTGCCAGCACCACTCCCGCCGGGAGGGGAGTCTACGAGCAGTACTTC
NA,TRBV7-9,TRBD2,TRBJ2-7,CASSLGTSRYEQYF,TGTGCCAGCAGCTTAGGGACTAGCCGGTACGAGCAGTACTTC
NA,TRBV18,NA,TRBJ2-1,CASSPSGQFNEQFF,TGTGCCAGCTCACCAAGTGGACAGTTCAATGAGCAGTTCTTC
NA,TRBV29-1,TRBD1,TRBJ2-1,CSVRGTAGPQFF,TGCAGCGTTAGAGGGACAGCCGGGCCCCAGTTCTTC
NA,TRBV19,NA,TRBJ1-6,CATREEGNSPLHF,TGTGCCACCCGGGAAGAAGGGAATTCACCCCTCCACTTT
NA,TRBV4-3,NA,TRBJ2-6,CASSLGGGGTGANVLTF,TGCGCCAGCAGCCTGGGAGGAGGAGGTACTGGGGCCAACGTCCTGACTTTC
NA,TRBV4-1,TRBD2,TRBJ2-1,CASSPSSGGAWNEQFF,TGCGCCAGCAGCCCGTCTAGCGGGGGGGCTTGGAATGAGCAGTTCTTC
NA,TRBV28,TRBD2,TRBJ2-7,CASSLLSGSSEQYF,TGTGCCAGCAGCCTCCTAAGCGGGAGCAGCGAGCAGTACTTC
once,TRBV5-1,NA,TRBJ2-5,CASNSRGGSGETQYF,TGCGCCAGTAACTCAAGGGGGGGCTCGGGAGAGACCCAGTACTTC
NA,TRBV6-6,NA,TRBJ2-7,CASSYRYEQYF,TGTGCCAGCAGTTACCGTTACGAGCAGTACTTC
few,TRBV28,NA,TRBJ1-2,CASSSRVYGYTF,TGTGCCAGCAGTTCCAGGGTTTATGGCTACACCTTC
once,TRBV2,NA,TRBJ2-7,CASSRDTGYEQYF,TGTGCCAGCAGTAGGGACACGGGCTACGAGCAGTACTTC
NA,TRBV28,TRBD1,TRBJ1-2,CASSRQGARFTF,TGTGCCAGCAGCAGACAGGGGGCGCGTTTTACCTTC
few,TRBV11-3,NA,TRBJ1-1,CASAPGMNTEAFF,TGTGCCAGCGCCCCGGGAATGAACACTGAAGCTTTCTTT
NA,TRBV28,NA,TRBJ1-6,CASSLWNRASPLHF,TGTGCCAGCAGTTTATGGAACAGAGCTTCACCCCTCCACTTT
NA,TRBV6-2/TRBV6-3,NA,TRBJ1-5,CASSPGAWGPGNQPQHF,TGTGCCAGCAGCCCAGGGGCCTGGGGTCCGGGCAATCAGCCCCAGCATTTT
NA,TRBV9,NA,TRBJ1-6,CASSVRQGMDSPLHF,TGTGCCAGCAGCGTCCGGCAGGGAATGGATTCACCCCTCCACTTT
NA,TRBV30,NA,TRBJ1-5,CAWSAPQAYQPQHF,TGTGCCTGGAGCGCCCCCCAGGCTTATCAGCCCCAGCATTTT
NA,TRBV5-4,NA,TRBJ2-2,CASSFFGSGELFF,TGTGCCAGCAGCTTTTTCGGTAGCGGGGAGCTGTTTTTT
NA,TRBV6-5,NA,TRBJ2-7,CASKIPGTYEQYF,TGTGCCAGCAAAATCCCAGGGACCTACGAGCAGTACTTC
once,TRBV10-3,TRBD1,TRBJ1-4,CATQGAGNEKLFF,TGTGCCACCCAGGGGGCTGGTAATGAAAAACTGTTTTTT
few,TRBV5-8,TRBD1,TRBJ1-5,CASSLGQGNNQPQHF,TGTGCCAGCAGCCTTGGACAGGGGAACAATCAGCCCCAGCATTTT
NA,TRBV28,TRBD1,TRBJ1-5,CASSNQGAGGNQPQHF,TGTGCCAGCAGTAACCAGGGGGCGGGTGGCAATCAGCCCCAGCATTTT
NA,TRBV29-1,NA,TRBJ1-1,CSVEAGLDTEAFF,TGCAGCGTTGAAGCGGGTTTGGACACTGAAGCTTTCTTT
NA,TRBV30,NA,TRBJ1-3,CAWSHSKGNTIYF,TGTGCCTGGAGCCACAGCAAAGGAAACACCATATATTTT
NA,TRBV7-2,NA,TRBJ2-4,CASSSTLMNKNIQYF,TGTGCCAGCAGCTCCACCCTAATGAACAAAAACATTCAGTACTTC
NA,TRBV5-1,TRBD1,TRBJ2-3,CASSLQGAMIDTQYF,TGCGCCAGCAGCTTACAGGGGGCTATGATAGATACGCAGTATTTT
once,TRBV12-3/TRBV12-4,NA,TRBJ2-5,CASKLFYQETQYF,TGTGCCAGTAAACTATTTTACCAAGAGACCCAGTACTTC
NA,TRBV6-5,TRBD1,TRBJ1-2,CASSPTGQNYGYTF,TGTGCCAGCAGTCCGACGGGACAGAACTATGGCTACACCTTC
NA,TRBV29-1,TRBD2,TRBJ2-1,CSVRTSGYNEQFF,TGCAGCGTTCGGACTAGCGGATACAATGAGCAGTTCTTC
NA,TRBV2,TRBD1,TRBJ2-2,CASSDYRGTGELFF,TGTGCCAGCAGTGATTACAGGGGCACCGGGGAGCTGTTTTTT
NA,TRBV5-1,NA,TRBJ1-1,CASSLVETEAFF,TGCGCCAGCAGCTTGGTTGAGACTGAAGCTTTCTTT
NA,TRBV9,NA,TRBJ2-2,CASSTRGAGELFF,TGTGCCAGCAGCACCAGGGGAGCCGGGGAGCTGTTTTTT